These 13 T cell receptor beta chains were all obtained from the same sample, sequenced in a study of T cells in Graves' hyperthyroidism and ophthalmopathy. Template material for amplifying TCR beta CDR3 regions consisted of RNA transcripts. With the HTBI primer set, the TCR CDR3 went through a first round of RT-PCR. Each CDR3 protein is one row after TCRdb ran MiXCR on the multiplex PCR reads. The data contain 700,000 to 850,000 distinct CDR3 sequences, 30% to 40% of them singletons. The sequencing sample was made of blood. Receptors were obtained from a woman aged 40 to 49 with Graves' hyperthyroidism.

This clonotype was observed many times. The V call is TRBV7-2, the J call TRBJ2-7; the D is unclear. Trimming took 2 bases from V and 2 from J, leaving 1 base between them. The CDR3 is made up of 11 amino acids. CDR1 SGHTA and CDR2 FQGNSA come from the germline V gene. The CDR3 is CASSLTYEQYF. CDR3 nucleotide sequence: TGTGCCAGCAGCTTAACCTACGAGCAGTACTTC. Full variable domain (rest looked up from reference TRBV7-2 and TRBJ2-7): GAGVSQSPSNKVTEKGKDVELRCDPISGHTALYWYRQSLGQGLEFLIYFQGNSAPDKSGLPSDRFSAERTGGSVSTLTIQRTQQEDSAVYLCASSLTYEQYFGPGTRLTVT.

On this clonotype: A much more abundant neighbour one base away suggests this may be a read error. The genes are TRBV7-2 and TRBJ2-7, with D tentatively TRBD1 (6 bases). Deletions cut 4 bases from V and 3 bases from J, with 13 bases between. The length of the CDR3 is 14 residues. The germline CDR1 and CDR2 sequences are SGHTA and FQGNSA. Written as DNA, the CDR3 is TGTGCCAGCAGCTCCCCGAGACAGGACTACGAGCAGTACTTC. Its translation is CASSSPRQDYEQYF. Full variable domain (remainder filled in from reference TRBV7-2 and TRBJ2-7): GAGVSQSPSNKVTEKGKDVELRCDPISGHTALYWYRQSLGQGLEFLIYFQGNSAPDKSGLPSDRFSAERTGGSVSTLTIQRTQQEDSAVYLCASSSPRQDYEQYFGPGTRLTVT.

Comments on this clonotype: One end of the junction varies from germline; a read error may be responsible. V gene TRBV5-6 combines with J gene TRBJ1-1; no reliable D call. Per the germline V gene, CDR1 is SGHDT and CDR2 is YYEEEE. The CDR3 sequence is 11 residues long. The CDR3 coding sequence is TGTGGCAGCAGCTTGGGGAATGAAGCTTTCTTT. Amino acid sequence: CGSSLGNEAFF. Filled out from reference TRBV5-6 and TRBJ1-1, the complete variable domain reads DAGVTQSPTHLIKTRGQQVTLRCSPKSGHDTVSWYQQALGQGPQFIFQYYEEEERQRGNFPDRFSGHQFPNYSSELNVNALLLGDSALYLCGSSLGNEAFFGQGTRLTVV.

The CDR3 region is CASSFRQGPYGYTF. The CDR3 DNA reads TGTGCCAGCAGCTTCCGGCAGGGACCCTATGGCTACACCTTC. The chain recombines TRBV13 with TRBJ1-2, with D possibly TRBD1 on 5 matching bases. Germline CDR1 PRHDT, CDR2 FYEKMQ (reference sequence). There are 14 residues in the CDR3. Trimming took 3 bases from V and 4 from J, leaving 12 bases between them.

The gene calls are TRBV7-2 and TRBJ2-7; 8 bases match TRBD1. CDR1 is SGHTA and CDR2 is FQGNSA in the germline V gene. With 4 bases clipped from V and 6 bases from J, the junction kept 11 bases outside the gene matches. This CDR3 spans 15 amino acids. The CDR3 nucleotides are TGTGCCAGCAGCTCGGGGGCGGACAGGGAAGGCGAGCAGTACTTC. Protein sequence: CASSSGADREGEQYF.

This rearrangement joins TRBV6-5 to TRBJ2-7; the match to TRBD2 covers 9 bases. The germline V gene has CDR1 MNHEY and CDR2 SVGAGI. This CDR3 has 15 residues. V lost 7 bases and J lost 2; bases outside the gene matches: 9. The CDR3 region has the DNA TGTGCCAGCACCCGGACTAGCGACGCGACCTACGAGCAGTACTTC. Translated: CASTRTSDATYEQYF.

The CDR3 reads CASSYQQGPSPIETQYF. The DNA of the CDR3 is TGTGCCAGCAGTTATCAACAGGGGCCCAGCCCGATAGAGACCCAGTACTTC. This sequence joins TRBV6-6 and TRBJ2-5; 7 bases line up with TRBD1. Germline CDR1 reads MNHNY; CDR2 reads SVGAGI (reference sequence). The CDR3 sequence is 17 residues long. The V and J ends lost 3 bases and 4 bases, in that order; junction bases with no gene match: 14.

The V and J genes are TRBV10-3 and TRBJ1-1; weak D call: TRBD1 (6 bases). The CDR3 contains 14 residues. Germline V gives CDR1 ENHRY, CDR2 SYGVKD. The V gene lost 8 bases and the J gene lost 5 bases, with 18 bases spanning the gap. Here the CDR3 DNA reads TGTGCCATCCGGACACAGGGCGAGGAGACTGAAGCTTTCTTT. Residues: CAIRTQGEETEAFF.

Concerning this clonotype itself: A read error may account for a junction end that differs from germline. J is TRBJ2-7 and V is TRBV6-6, with D possibly matching TRBD2 (7 bases). Germline CDR1 and CDR2: MNHNY and SVGAGI (reference sequence). The CDR3 contains 12 residues. DNA of the CDR3: TGTGCCAGCAGTTACGAGAGGGCGGGGGCTAACTTC. This translates into CASSYERAGANF.

Turning to this clonotype: The CDR3 end shows no conserved phenylalanine or tryptophan, and so a read error is likely. Because the CDR3's place on the DNA is in doubt, the DNA is left out and the CDR3 is given as listed by TCRdb. The chain couples TRBV7-2 to TRBJ1-1; TRBD1 is the table's D call and was not checked against the DNA. The CDR3 adds up to 11 amino acids, both ends counted. Germline V gene data show CDR1 as SGHTA and CDR2 as FQGNSA. The chain's CDR3 is CASSPGTDALY.

This clonotype was seen at least ten times. The chain uses TRBV25-1 and TRBJ1-2, with D possibly matching TRBD1 (5 bases). The CDR3 has 14 amino acids. V was cut by 3 bases and J by 3 bases, with 11 bases left in between. CDR1 is MGHDK, CDR2 SYGVNS, per germline. As DNA, the CDR3 is TGTGCCAGCAGTGACACCGGGACGTACTATGGCTACACCTTC. It translates to CASSDTGTYYGYTF.

This clonotype was seen at least ten times. The V and J genes are TRBV10-3 and TRBJ1-5; a weak D match, TRBD1 (5 bases). Germline V lookup: CDR1 ENHRY, CDR2 SYGVKD. The V end lost 4 bases, the J end lost 5 bases, and 6 bases lay between the germline ends. The length of the CDR3 is 12 residues. CDR3: CAISARDQPQHF. The CDR3 bases are TGTGCCATCAGTGCCAGGGATCAGCCCCAGCATTTT.

Concerning this clonotype itself: Compared with germline, one end of the junction differs, possibly owing to a read error. The chain couples TRBV19 to TRBJ1-3, with 8 bases fitting TRBD1. Germline CDR1 and CDR2: LNHDA and SQIVND (reference sequence). This CDR3 region has 15 residues. The CDR3 nucleotides are TGTGCCAGTAGTATTCAGGGGGCGCATGGAAGCACCATATATTTT. This codes for CASSIQGAHGSTIYF.